The next 18 T cell receptor beta chains were all read from a single sample in a study of cytomegalovirus exposure and HLA in healthy donors. The PCR ran on 60 Vbeta and 13 Jbeta primers. Some clones are missing from TCRdb's copy, which holds only in-frame ones; the method was immunoSEQ multiplex PCR. This sample yields 140,000 to 150,000 clones, of which almost 85% are seen a single time; roughly 10% belongs to the top ten. The specimen was PBMCs. The receptors derive from a woman aged 60 to 75 in good health and CMV-seropositive.

This clone was observed a handful of times. The J gene is TRBJ2-5, the V gene TRBV5-4, with 9 bases identical to TRBD2. Germline V gene lookup returns CDR1 SGHNT and CDR2 YYREEE (reference sequence). V lost 1 base to trimming and J lost 0 bases; unmatched junction nucleotides: 7. This CDR3 is 17 amino acids long. The CDR3: CASSLPRVAGDQETQYF. The DNA for the CDR3 is TGTGCCAGCAGCTTGCCTCGAGTAGCGGGAGACCAAGAGACCCAGTACTTC.

The CDR3 sequence is CASSLTGAPGNTIYF. The CDR3 coding sequence is TGTGCCAGCAGCTTAACAGGGGCCCCCGGAAACACCATATATTTT. The chain recombines TRBV7-6 with TRBJ1-3; 7 nucleotides align to TRBD1. CDR3 size: 15 residues. CDR1 SGHVS and CDR2 FNYEAQ come from the germline V gene. The junction had 5 bases not matched to a gene; V was cut back by 2 bases and J by 4 bases.

The V and J genes are TRBV7-2 and TRBJ2-7; D is unresolved. Germline V CDR1 and CDR2: SGHTA, FQGNSA. This CDR3 spans 13 amino acids. V was clipped by 5 bases and J by 3 bases, with 11 bases between them. For the CDR3, the DNA is TGTGCCAGCAGCCCGAGCGACCGCTACGAGCAGTACTTC. Its protein is CASSPSDRYEQYF.

The chain has TRBV15 and TRBJ2-7; D remains ambiguous. The length of the CDR3 is 12 residues. The germline V gene has CDR1 LNHNV and CDR2 YYDKDF (reference sequence). V lost 7 bases, J lost 3 bases, and 10 bases lay in between. Here the CDR3 DNA reads TGTGCCACCACCAGGCCGGGCTACGAGCAGTACTTC. This sequence encodes CATTRPGYEQYF.

With respect to this clone: Relative to the germline gene, one junction end is altered; a read error may explain this. Here the CDR3 DNA reads TGTGCCAGCTCCCCACTCCGTGGGGCCAACGTCCTGACTTTC. Translated, it gives CASSPLRGANVLTF. The genes are TRBV18 and TRBJ2-6; D not certain. This CDR3 has 14 residues. Germline lookup yields CDR1 KGHSH and CDR2 LQKENI.

The J gene is TRBJ2-5, the V gene TRBV7-9; 13 nucleotides agree with TRBD2. Germline-derived CDR1 and CDR2 are SEHNR and FQNEAQ (reference sequence). Losses at the gene ends were 11 bases for V and 7 bases for J; bases not matched to a gene: 10. The CDR3 has 14 amino acids. The CDR3: CAATGTSGIGTQYF. The CDR3 DNA sequence: TGTGCCGCCACCGGGACTAGCGGGATTGGGACCCAGTACTTC.

The V and J genes are TRBV5-1 and TRBJ2-6; no firm D call. V lost 1 base and J lost 2, with 13 bases in between. Germline CDR1 and CDR2: SGHRS and YFSETQ. This CDR3 comprises 17 residues. The CDR3 region is CASSLLAVLPGANVLTF. CDR3 coding DNA: TGCGCCAGCAGCTTGTTAGCAGTGTTGCCTGGGGCCAACGTCCTGACTTTC.

This clone showed up just a few times. The gene calls are TRBV29-1 and TRBJ2-7; 7 bases are shared with TRBD2. The CDR3 length is 13 residues. V dropped 7 bases and J dropped 5; count of bases not matched to a gene: 11. The germline V gene has CDR1 SQVTM and CDR2 ANQGSEA. CDR3 nucleotide sequence: TGCAGCGCTGGGGGGGTAGAGGGTCACGAGCAGTACTTC. Amino acids: CSAGGVEGHEQYF.

This clone was detected a few times. The chain couples TRBV28 to TRBJ1-2; D is unresolved. Germline loops: CDR1 MDHEN, CDR2 SYDVKM. V dropped 3 bases and J dropped 5 bases, with 19 bases sitting between them. This CDR3 has 16 amino acids. In DNA, the CDR3 is TGTGCCAGCAGTTTGGCCCCCATCAAAAGGAGGTATGGCTACACCTTC. It translates to CASSLAPIKRRYGYTF.

V is TRBV6-6 and J is TRBJ2-2; TRBD2 aligns across 14 bases. From germline, CDR1 is MNHNY and CDR2 SVGAGI (reference sequence). Trimming at V came to 7 bases and at J to 5 bases, leaving 6 bases not matched to a gene. The length of the CDR3 is 16 residues. The CDR3 spells CASTLGLAGGTGELFF. CDR3 DNA sequence: TGTGCCAGCACCCTAGGACTAGCGGGAGGAACCGGGGAGCTGTTTTTT.

V gene TRBV5-4 combines with J gene TRBJ2-1; maybe TRBD2 (5 bases). The CDR3 runs 13 residues. The germline gives CDR1 SGHNT, CDR2 YYREEE (reference sequence). Deletions cut 3 bases from V and 7 bases from J, with 11 bases between. CDR3 nucleotides: TGTGCCAGCAGCTCGGGAATTGGGAATGAGCAGTTCTTC. Amino acid sequence: CASSSGIGNEQFF. Filled out from reference TRBV5-4 and TRBJ2-1, the complete variable domain reads ETGVTQSPTHLIKTRGQQVTLRCSSQSGHNTVSWYQQALGQGPQFIFQYYREEENGRGNFPPRFSGLQFPNYSSELNVNALELDDSALYLCASSSGIGNEQFFGPGTRLTVL.

The V call is TRBV7-9, the J call TRBJ2-3; TRBD1 agrees at 10 bases. The CDR3 sequence is 17 residues long. Germline CDR1 reads SEHNR; CDR2 reads FQNEAQ (reference sequence). The J segment lost 2 bases and the V segment lost 5 bases, leaving 10 bases of the junction unmatched. CDR3: CASSPRTGGGFTDTQYF. The CDR3 nucleotides are TGTGCCAGCAGCCCCCGGACAGGGGGAGGCTTCACAGATACGCAGTATTTT.

This chain connects TRBV18 to TRBJ2-3; D may be TRBD1 (6 bases). The germline V and J ends were trimmed by 3 bases and 6 bases, with 13 bases remaining between them. This CDR3 has 14 amino acids. Germline CDR1 KGHSH, CDR2 LQKENI. CDR3 residues: CASSPRPGVDTQYF. The CDR3 DNA sequence: TGTGCCAGCTCACCGAGGCCAGGGGTGGATACGCAGTATTTT.

This chain joins TRBV4-1 and TRBJ2-5, with 8 positions matching TRBD2. With V trimmed by 1 base and J by 2 bases, 3 bases remained unmatched. Germline CDR1 MGHRA, CDR2 YSYEKL. CDR3 length: 15 residues. The chain's CDR3 is CASSQGLARQETQYF. The CDR3 DNA reads as TGCGCCAGCAGCCAAGGACTAGCGCGACAAGAGACCCAGTACTTC.

The rearrangement links TRBV18 to TRBJ1-1, with a possible D match to TRBD1 (6 bases). This CDR3 is built from 15 residues. Trimming cost V 2 bases and J 0 bases, with 10 bases left between them. Germline values: CDR1 KGHSH, CDR2 LQKENI. The CDR3: CASSPRSGVNTEAFF. CDR3 nucleotides: TGTGCCAGCTCACCAAGGTCAGGGGTGAACACTGAAGCTTTCTTT.

The chain carries TRBV10-3 and TRBJ1-6; TRBD1 is a possible D gene (6 bases). CDR3 length: 14 amino acids. Trimming took off 2 bases at V and 9 bases at J, with 11 bases between the two ends. Per germline, CDR1 ENHRY and CDR2 SYGVKD. This chain's CDR3 is CAISEPDSTSPLHF. The CDR3 region has the DNA TGTGCCATCAGTGAGCCGGACAGCACTTCACCCCTCCACTTT.

V is TRBV18 and J is TRBJ1-2; TRBD1 aligns across 7 bases. J lost 3 bases, V lost 4 bases, and 8 bases had no gene match. The CDR3 sequence is 15 residues long. Looked up from germline, CDR1 is KGHSH and CDR2 is LQKENI. Here the CDR3 DNA reads TGTGCCAGCTCACGGGACAGCCCAGGGGACTATGGCTACACCTTC. Amino acids: CASSRDSPGDYGYTF.

V usage is TRBV14 and J usage is TRBJ2-2, with D perhaps matching TRBD1 (6 bases). V was cut by 1 base and J by 7 bases, with 13 bases left in between. This CDR3 contains 15 residues. Germline assignment: CDR1 SGHDN and CDR2 FVKESK. CDR3 nucleotide sequence: TGTGCCAGCAGCCAAGGGGCAGGGGCTGGCGGGGAGCTGTTTTTT. Amino acids: CASSQGAGAGGELFF.